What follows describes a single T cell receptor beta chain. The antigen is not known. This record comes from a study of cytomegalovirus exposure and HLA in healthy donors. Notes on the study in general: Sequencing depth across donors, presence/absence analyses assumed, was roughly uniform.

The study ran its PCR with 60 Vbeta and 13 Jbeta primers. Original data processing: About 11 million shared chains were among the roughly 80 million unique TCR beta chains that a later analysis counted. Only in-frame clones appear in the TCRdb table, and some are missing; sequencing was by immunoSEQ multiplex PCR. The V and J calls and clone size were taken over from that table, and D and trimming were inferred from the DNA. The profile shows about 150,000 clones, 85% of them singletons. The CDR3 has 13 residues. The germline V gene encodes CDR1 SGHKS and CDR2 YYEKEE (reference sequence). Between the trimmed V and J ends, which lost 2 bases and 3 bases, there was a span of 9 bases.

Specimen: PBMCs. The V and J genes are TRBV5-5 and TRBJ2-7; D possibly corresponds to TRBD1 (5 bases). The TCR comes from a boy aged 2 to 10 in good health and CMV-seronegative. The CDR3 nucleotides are TGTGCCAGCAGCTTTAGACAGTTCTACGAGCAGTACGTC. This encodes CASSFRQFYEQYV.